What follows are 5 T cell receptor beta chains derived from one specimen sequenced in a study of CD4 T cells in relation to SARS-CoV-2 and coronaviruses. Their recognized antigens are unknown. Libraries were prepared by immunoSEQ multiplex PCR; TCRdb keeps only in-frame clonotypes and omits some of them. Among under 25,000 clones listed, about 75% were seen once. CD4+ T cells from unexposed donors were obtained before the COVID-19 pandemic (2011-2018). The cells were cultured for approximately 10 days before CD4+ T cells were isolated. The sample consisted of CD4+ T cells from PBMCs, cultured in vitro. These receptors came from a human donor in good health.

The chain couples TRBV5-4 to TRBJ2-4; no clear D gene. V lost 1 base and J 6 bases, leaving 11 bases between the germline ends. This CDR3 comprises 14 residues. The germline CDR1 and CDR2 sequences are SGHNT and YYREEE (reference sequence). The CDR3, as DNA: TGTGCCAGCAGCTTGCTGGGATCGGGAAACATTCAGTACTTC. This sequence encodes CASSLLGSGNIQYF.

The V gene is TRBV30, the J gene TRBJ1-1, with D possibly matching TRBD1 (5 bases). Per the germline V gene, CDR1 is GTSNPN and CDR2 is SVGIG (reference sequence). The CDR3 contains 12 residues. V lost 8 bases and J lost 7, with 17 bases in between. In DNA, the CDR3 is TGTGCCGGTCAGGGCGGGTCGGGTGAAGCTTTCTTT. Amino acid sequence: CAGQGGSGEAFF.

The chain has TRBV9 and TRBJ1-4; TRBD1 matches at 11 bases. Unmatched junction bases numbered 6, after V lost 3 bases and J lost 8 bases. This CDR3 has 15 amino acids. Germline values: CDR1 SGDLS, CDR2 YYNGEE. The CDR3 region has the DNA TGTGCCAGCAGCGAATCCGGGACAGGGGGGGAAAAACTGTTTTTT. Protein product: CASSESGTGGEKLFF.

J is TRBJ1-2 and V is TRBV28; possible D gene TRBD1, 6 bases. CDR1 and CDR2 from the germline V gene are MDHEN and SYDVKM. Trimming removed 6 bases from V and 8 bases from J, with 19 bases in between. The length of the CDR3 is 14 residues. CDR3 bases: TGTGCCAGCAGCCCCCTGGGGGAGGGGGAGGGCTACACCTTC. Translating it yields CASSPLGEGEGYTF.

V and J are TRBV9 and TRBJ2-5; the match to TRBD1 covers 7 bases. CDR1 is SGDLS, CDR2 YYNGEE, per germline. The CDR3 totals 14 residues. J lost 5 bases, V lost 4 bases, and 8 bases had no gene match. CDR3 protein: CASSPVGGAETQYF. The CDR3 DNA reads TGTGCCAGCAGCCCAGTAGGGGGCGCGGAGACCCAGTACTTC.